This T cell receptor beta chain is from a study of T cells after yellow fever vaccination. Points from the study as a whole: Clonotypes appearing in both CD4 and CD8 compartments existed, and their share was small. It was the secondary response that reached its peak faster, day 5 versus 15, but it was weaker. Detected again after the booster were most primary-vaccination clones, at 95% to 98% CD4 and approximately 90% CD8.

Comments on this clonotype: Its antigen is as yet unknown. Mismatch with germline at one junction end may stem from a read error.

Universal primer sites and UMIs were introduced during 5'RACE template-switching synthesis of TCR cDNA. TCRdb itself ran the 5' RACE reads through MiXCR, one entry per CDR3 protein. The data show 120,000 or so distinct CDR3 sequences, over 12% seen once. The CDR3 extends over 14 amino acids. Germline CDR1 SGHNT, CDR2 YYREEE (reference sequence). The genes are TRBV5-4 and TRBJ2-5; 10 bases map to TRBD1. Here the sequenced sample was CD8+ T cells sorted from PBMCs, taken 5 days after the yellow fever booster vaccination. The receptor was isolated from a man between 18 and 35 years old who received the YFV17D yellow fever vaccine. The CDR3 nucleotides read TGTGCCAGCGGCTTCGGGACAGGGGCGAAGACCCAGTACTTC. This gives the protein CASGFGTGAKTQYF.